A selection of T cell receptor beta chains follows, all from one sample in a study of control samples from healthy donors and cancer patients. The protocol was immunoSEQ multiplex PCR, while the TCRdb copy is restricted to in-frame clones and leaves out a portion. The sample shows about 150,000 clones, almost 90% of them seen only once. Material: blood. All receptors come from a man between 18 and 29 years old in good health. Both conserved end residues are part of each CDR3. The D gene is left open where the match is weak. Where a row states a size, it is once, few, many or the class of an expanded clone; other rows omit it.

NA	TRBV5-5	NA	TRBJ1-5	TGTGCCAGCAGCTGGTATGAACCGGGGCAGCCCCAGCATTTT	CASSWYEPGQPQHF
NA	TRBV9	NA	TRBJ2-1	TGTGCCAGCAACCGGGCCCCCGACAATGAGCAGTTCTTC	CASNRAPDNEQFF
NA	TRBV6-4	NA	TRBJ1-5	TGTGCCAGCAGTGACCAGGACCTTGGCGGCGGCAATCAGCCCCAGCATTTT	CASSDQDLGGGNQPQHF
NA	TRBV5-5	NA	TRBJ2-5	TGTGCCAGCAGCCAGGGGCTAAGGGGGGGTCAAGAGACCCAGTACTTC	CASSQGLRGGQETQYF
NA	TRBV7-9	NA	TRBJ2-7	TGTGCCAGCAGCCGAGGTGGTTTTGGGAGCGAGCAGTACTTC	CASSRGGFGSEQYF
NA	TRBV3-1/TRBV3-2	NA	TRBJ2-5	TGTGCCAGCAGCCTCCACCAGACGGGTAAAGAGACCCAGTACTTC	CASSLHQTGKETQYF
NA	TRBV6-5	TRBD1	TRBJ1-4	TGTGCCAGCAGTCCCGACAGGGATGAAAAACTGTTTTTT	CASSPDRDEKLFF
NA	TRBV7-3	NA	TRBJ1-2	TGTGCCAGCAGCCAGGGAACTGCATTAGAATCGGGTGGCTACACCTTC	CASSQGTALESGGYTF
NA	TRBV30	TRBD1	TRBJ2-7	TGTGCCTGGTCCTCAGGGGGCCACGAGCAGTACTTC	CAWSSGGHEQYF
NA	TRBV27	NA	TRBJ2-3	TGTGCCAGCAGTCACGACAGGTCAGATACGCAGTATTTT	CASSHDRSDTQYF
NA	TRBV6-4	NA	TRBJ1-2	TGTGCCAGCAGCCCCAGAGGCGAGGTTTCGGGGGGCTACACCTTC	CASSPRGEVSGGYTF
NA	TRBV12-3/TRBV12-4	NA	TRBJ2-3	TGTGCCAGTAACAGGGACCGCACAGATACGCAGTATTTT	CASNRDRTDTQYF
NA	TRBV7-9	TRBD2	TRBJ2-1	TGTGCCAGCAGCCCCCCGGGACTACGTTCCTACAATGAGCAGTTCTTC	CASSPPGLRSYNEQFF
few	TRBV24-1	TRBD1	TRBJ2-2	TGTGCCACCAGTGATTTAGGCAGGGGGCTAGACACCGGGGAGCTGTTTTTT	CATSDLGRGLDTGELFF
NA	TRBV28	TRBD1	TRBJ1-5	TGTGCCAGCAGTCCAGGGGGGGAAAGCAATCAGCCCCAGCATTTT	CASSPGGESNQPQHF
NA	TRBV9	NA	TRBJ1-1	TGTGCCAGCAGCGAGGATTCTTCACGGAACACTGAAGCTTTCTTT	CASSEDSSRNTEAFF
NA	TRBV11-2	NA	TRBJ2-7	TGTGCCAGCAGCGCCCCTAGTTACGAGCAGTACTTC	CASSAPSYEQYF
NA	TRBV24-1	TRBD2	TRBJ2-3	TGTGCCACCAGTGACCGCGGGAGGAGCACAGATACGCAGTATTTT	CATSDRGRSTDTQYF
once	TRBV11-1	TRBD1	TRBJ1-4	TGTGCCAGCAGCTCCATGGGACAGTCTAATGAAAAACTGTTTTTT	CASSSMGQSNEKLFF
NA	TRBV5-5	TRBD1	TRBJ2-4	TGTGCCAGCAGCGGAGTGACGGGACAGCCAGCCAAAAACATTCAGTACTTC	CASSGVTGQPAKNIQYF
once	TRBV5-8	NA	TRBJ2-1	TGTGCCAGCAGCTTGGCCGCCCTGACGGGGTCGCAGTTCTTC	CASSLAALTGSQFF
NA	TRBV19	NA	TRBJ1-1	TGTGCCAGTAGTATTTGGGGGGCCGGCATGAACACTGAAGCTTTCTTT	CASSIWGAGMNTEAFF
NA	TRBV5-8	NA	TRBJ1-2	TGTGCCAGCAGCTTGCCAGTCTCTAACTATGGCTACACCTTC	CASSLPVSNYGYTF
NA	TRBV7-2	TRBD2	TRBJ2-5	TGTGCCAGCAGCGTCCCCGGAACTAGCGGGTACGAAGAGACCCAGTACTTC	CASSVPGTSGYEETQYF
NA	TRBV6-5	NA	TRBJ2-3	TGTGCCAGCAGTTTCGACGGAGATACGCAGTATTTT	CASSFDGDTQYF
NA	TRBV24-1	TRBD1	TRBJ1-2	TGTGCCACCAGTGGACAGGGGGACCTGCGTGGCTACACCTTC	CATSGQGDLRGYTF
NA	TRBV6-6	NA	TRBJ2-7	TGTGCCAGCGGGGCAGGGGGGAGGGGACTAGAAGCCGAGCAGTACTTC	CASGAGGRGLEAEQYF
once	TRBV11-2	TRBD2	TRBJ2-4	TGTGCCAGCAGTCCCGGGGGGAGGGCACTAGCCAAAAACATTCAGTACTTC	CASSPGGRALAKNIQYF
NA	TRBV11-1	NA	TRBJ1-4	TGTGCCAGCAGCCGAGACCGCAATGAAAAACTGTTTTTT	CASSRDRNEKLFF
NA	TRBV5-1	TRBD1	TRBJ1-1	TGCGCCAGCAGCCTACAGGGGATGGGGACTGAAGCTTTCTTT	CASSLQGMGTEAFF
NA	TRBV5-8	NA	TRBJ2-3	TGTGCCAGCAGCGTCTCCGGGGGTCAGGCAGATACGCAGTATTTT	CASSVSGGQADTQYF
NA	TRBV11-2	NA	TRBJ2-3	TGTGCCAGCAGCTTGGAGGACATCACAGATACGCAGTATTTT	CASSLEDITDTQYF
NA	TRBV10-1	NA	TRBJ2-5	TGCGCCAGCAGGGGACCCGGGACAAGAGAAGAGACCCAGTACTTC	CASRGPGTREETQYF
NA	TRBV5-1	NA	TRBJ2-7	TGCGCCAGCAGCTTGACCCCGGGACACTCCTACGAGCAGTACTTC	CASSLTPGHSYEQYF
NA	TRBV30	TRBD1	TRBJ1-5	TGTGCCTGGAGTGTAGACCCAGGGGGTCAGCCCCAGCATTTT	CAWSVDPGGQPQHF
NA	TRBV28	NA	TRBJ2-7	TGTGCCAGCAGCCTGAGCTCCTACGAGCAGTACTTC	CASSLSSYEQYF
NA	TRBV30	NA	TRBJ2-1	TGTGCCTGGACAGGGGCGACCTACAATGAGCAGTTCTTC	CAWTGATYNEQFF
NA	TRBV30	NA	TRBJ2-1	TGTGCCTGGAGTGTGGGACGGAGCTCCTACAATGAGCAGTTCTTC	CAWSVGRSSYNEQFF
once	TRBV6-5	TRBD1	TRBJ2-3	TGTGCCAGCAGTTATGGGGACAGGGGGCTTGATACGCAGTATTTT	CASSYGDRGLDTQYF
NA	TRBV19	TRBD1	TRBJ2-7	TGTGCCAGTAGTAGCGGGACAGGGGACGAGCAGTACTTC	CASSSGTGDEQYF
NA	TRBV19	NA	TRBJ2-1	TGTGCCAGTAGGGAAGCGGGCTACAATGAGCAGTTCTTC	CASREAGYNEQFF
NA	TRBV21-1	NA	TRBJ1-4	TGTGCCAGCACAACTAACGCAGGGCAGGGTAGCGAAAAACTGTTTTTT	CASTTNAGQGSEKLFF
NA	TRBV7-3	TRBD2	TRBJ2-1	TGTGCCAGCAGCTCCTTGACTAGCGGGGGGTACAATGAGCAGTTCTTC	CASSSLTSGGYNEQFF
NA	TRBV28	TRBD1	TRBJ1-4	TGTGCCAGCAGTTTAGGGACAGGCTATGCAACTAATGAAAAACTGTTTTTT	CASSLGTGYATNEKLFF
once	TRBV20-1	NA	TRBJ1-1	TGCAGTGCTTGGGTGGTCACTGAAGCTTTCTTT	CSAWVVTEAFF
NA	TRBV4-1	TRBD2	TRBJ2-4	TGCGCCAGCAGCCAAGAAGGGACTAGCGGGGGGGCACTGTACTTC	CASSQEGTSGGALYF
few	TRBV7-2	TRBD2	TRBJ2-5	TGTGCCAGCAGCCCCGATAGCGGGAGGAAAGAGACCCAGTACTTC	CASSPDSGRKETQYF
NA	TRBV5-4	NA	TRBJ1-1	TGTGCCAGCAGCCTGGACGCAGGTGGCACTGAAGCTTTCTTT	CASSLDAGGTEAFF
NA	TRBV13	NA	TRBJ1-2	TGTGCCAGCAGCTTAACAGGGTCACCCCACTATGGCTACACCTTC	CASSLTGSPHYGYTF
NA	TRBV19	NA	TRBJ1-5	TGTGCCAGTAGTATAGCGGGTCTGAGCCGAAACAATCAGCCCCAGCATTTT	CASSIAGLSRNNQPQHF
NA	TRBV19	TRBD1	TRBJ2-1	TGTGCCAGTAGTATCTCTTCGACAGGGGATGAGGGGAACAATGAGCAGTTCTTC	CASSISSTGDEGNNEQFF
NA	TRBV7-8	NA	TRBJ1-5	TGTGCCAGCAGAAAATATAGCAATCAGCCCCAGCATTTT	CASRKYSNQPQHF
NA	TRBV7-2	NA	TRBJ2-6	TGTGCCAGCAGCTTTAGAAAGTCCGGGGCCAACGTCCTGACTTTC	CASSFRKSGANVLTF
NA	TRBV9	NA	TRBJ1-5	TGTGCCAGCAGTAGAACAGAGTATAGCAATCAGCCCCAGCATTTT	CASSRTEYSNQPQHF
NA	TRBV27	NA	TRBJ2-7	TGTGCCAGCAGTTCAGTGTCTTTACAGCAGTACTTC	CASSSVSLQQYF
NA	TRBV30	TRBD2	TRBJ2-3	TGTGCCTGGACTCGAGCGGGGGGGCCTGGAGATACGCAGTATTTT	CAWTRAGGPGDTQYF
NA	TRBV7-9	NA	TRBJ2-6	TGTGCCAGCAGCTTGGGCAGGGGCGATGGGGCCAACGTCCTGACTTTC	CASSLGRGDGANVLTF